This is a list of T cell receptor beta chains from one sample in a study of control samples from healthy donors and cancer patients. The protocol was immunoSEQ multiplex PCR, while the TCRdb copy is restricted to in-frame clones and leaves out a portion. Here the sample spans roughly 18,000 clones, approximately 90% being singletons. Material for sequencing was PBMCs. The receptors were sampled from an older woman with head and neck cancer. Both conserved end residues are part of each CDR3. A D gene is named only where the DNA matches it firmly. A clone size is listed for some rows: how often the clone was seen (once, few, many), or a class if it is expanded.

j_call,v_call,clone_size,d_call,cdr3_aa,cdr3_nt
TRBJ2-2,TRBV19,.,.,CASSIRGRAAGELFF,TGTGCCAGTAGTATAAGGGGGAGGGCAGCCGGGGAGCTGTTTTTT
TRBJ1-2,TRBV18,once,.,CASSHTRPAGGGYTF,TGTGCCAGCTCACACACCAGACCCGCCGGCGGAGGCTACACCTTC
TRBJ1-1,TRBV19,.,TRBD1,CASRAGGEWTEAFF,TGTGCCAGTAGGGCAGGGGGCGAGTGGACTGAAGCTTTCTTT
TRBJ2-5,TRBV9,.,.,CASSVGLAESQETQYF,TGTGCCAGCAGCGTAGGGTTAGCCGAGTCACAAGAGACCCAGTACTTC
TRBJ1-6,TRBV5-6,.,.,CASTRRQFYNSPLHF,TGTGCCAGCACCCGACGACAGTTTTATAATTCACCCCTCCACTTT
TRBJ1-1,TRBV28,.,.,CASSFRFSEAFF,TGTGCCAGCAGTTTTAGGTTTTCTGAAGCTTTCTTT
TRBJ1-5,TRBV10-3,once,.,CAIRGTADQPQHF,TGTGCCATCAGGGGGACCGCTGATCAGCCCCAGCATTTT
TRBJ2-3,TRBV27,once,TRBD2,CASKWGLAGTDTQYF,TGTGCCAGCAAATGGGGACTAGCGGGCACAGATACGCAGTATTTT
TRBJ2-1,TRBV11-2,.,.,CASSPEGRGYNEQFF,TGTGCCAGCAGCCCCGAGGGTCGGGGGTACAATGAGCAGTTCTTC
TRBJ1-6,TRBV28,.,.,CASSSLSPLHF,TGTGCCAGCAGTAGCCTTTCACCCCTCCACTTT
TRBJ2-7,TRBV7-6,once,.,CASSLGTLPSYEQYF,TGTGCCAGCAGCTTAGGGACACTTCCCTCCTACGAGCAGTACTTC
TRBJ2-3,TRBV10-1,.,TRBD2,CASSWTSGRETDTQYF,TGCGCCAGCAGTTGGACTAGCGGGAGGGAGACAGATACGCAGTATTTT
TRBJ2-7,TRBV5-1,.,TRBD1,CASSSQGPSYEQYF,TGCGCCAGCAGCTCACAGGGGCCCTCCTACGAGCAGTACTTC
TRBJ2-7,TRBV19,.,TRBD1,CASSIGGGQGLYEQYF,TGTGCCAGTAGTATAGGGGGGGGACAGGGACTCTACGAGCAGTACTTC
TRBJ2-7,TRBV6-5,.,TRBD2,CASTPNRLALEQYF,TGTGCCAGCACCCCAAACCGACTAGCGCTCGAGCAGTACTTC
TRBJ2-7,TRBV10-3,.,.,CAISESTGPYEQYF,TGTGCCATCAGTGAATCGACAGGCCCCTACGAGCAGTACTTC
TRBJ2-7,TRBV28,.,.,CASCRGTLYEQYF,TGTGCCAGCTGCCGCGGGACGCTCTACGAGCAGTACTTC
TRBJ1-5,TRBV19,.,TRBD1,CASRPPGTGDSNQPQHF,TGTGCCAGTAGGCCCCCCGGGACAGGAGATAGCAATCAGCCCCAGCATTTT
TRBJ2-7,TRBV6-6,.,.,CASSLDSLGAYEQYF,TGTGCCAGCAGTTTGGACTCCCTGGGGGCCTACGAGCAGTACTTC
TRBJ2-7,TRBV18,.,.,CASSTGGEQYF,TGTGCCAGCTCAACTGGGGGGGAGCAGTACTTC
TRBJ2-5,TRBV9,once,TRBD1,CASSVDRQGGGQETQYF,TGTGCCAGCAGCGTAGACCGACAGGGGGGAGGCCAAGAGACCCAGTACTTC
TRBJ2-7,TRBV18,once,.,CASSPRRTDEQYF,TGTGCCAGCTCACCACGGAGGACAGACGAGCAGTACTTC
TRBJ2-7,TRBV11-2,.,TRBD2,CASSVISGSYEQYF,TGTGCCAGCAGCGTTATTAGCGGGAGCTACGAGCAGTACTTC
TRBJ1-1,TRBV12-3/TRBV12-4,once,.,CASSFLSTEAFF,TGTGCCAGCAGTTTTCTCAGTACTGAAGCTTTCTTT
TRBJ2-1,TRBV3-1/TRBV3-2,.,TRBD2,CASSHSNPTSGSYSNEQFF,TGTGCCAGCAGCCACTCTAACCCCACTAGCGGGAGCTACTCCAATGAGCAGTTCTTC
TRBJ1-2,TRBV7-9,.,TRBD1,CASSPHLDRGIDYGYTF,TGTGCCAGCAGCCCCCATCTTGACAGGGGAATAGACTATGGCTACACCTTC
TRBJ2-3,TRBV5-1,.,.,CASSSGTYTDTQYF,TGCGCCAGCAGCTCAGGGACTTACACAGATACGCAGTATTTT
TRBJ2-3,TRBV27,.,TRBD2,CASSSSTSGENTQYF,TGTGCCAGCAGTTCGAGTACTAGCGGGGAAAATACGCAGTATTTT
TRBJ2-1,TRBV19,.,.,CASSINRANEQFF,TGTGCCAGTAGTATAAACAGGGCCAATGAGCAGTTCTTC
TRBJ1-1,TRBV7-9,once,.,CASSLDKNTEAFF,TGTGCCAGCAGCTTAGACAAGAACACTGAAGCTTTCTTT
TRBJ2-7,TRBV5-1,.,TRBD1,CASSLGTGSNEQYF,TGCGCCAGCAGCTTAGGGACAGGGTCGAACGAGCAGTACTTC
TRBJ1-2,TRBV10-3,.,.,CAIRETPFYGYTF,TGTGCCATCAGAGAGACCCCTTTCTATGGCTACACCTTC
TRBJ2-3,TRBV7-8,.,.,CASSRDSSVDTRYF,TGTGCCAGCAGCAGGGACTCATCGGTAGATACGCGGTATTTT
TRBJ2-7,TRBV9,.,.,CASSVEGFSYEQYF,TGTGCCAGCAGCGTAGAGGGTTTCTCCTACGAGCAGTACTTC
TRBJ2-7,TRBV29-1,.,.,CSVEASGNKQYF,TGCAGCGTTGAAGCGTCGGGAAACAAGCAGTACTTC
TRBJ2-2,TRBV7-8,.,.,CATLRGATGELFF,TGTGCCACCCTTCGGGGGGCAACCGGGGAGCTGTTTTTT
TRBJ1-1,TRBV28,.,.,CASSFYRAPNTEAFF,TGTGCCAGCAGTTTTTACAGGGCTCCTAACACTGAAGCTTTCTTT
TRBJ1-1,TRBV5-6,.,.,CASSFGWRGNTEAFF,TGTGCCAGCAGCTTTGGGTGGAGAGGGAACACTGAAGCTTTCTTT
TRBJ1-3,TRBV28,.,.,CASSSGQISGNTIYF,TGTGCCAGCAGTTCCGGACAGATCTCTGGAAACACCATATATTTT
TRBJ2-1,TRBV27,medium-sized,.,CASSWAPGGGSYNEQFF,TGTGCCAGCAGTTGGGCCCCAGGAGGGGGCTCCTACAATGAGCAGTTCTTC
TRBJ2-7,TRBV10-3,.,TRBD1,CAISEPTGGRGEEQYF,TGTGCCATCAGTGAGCCGACAGGGGGACGGGGTGAAGAGCAGTACTTC
TRBJ2-5,TRBV27,.,TRBD2,CASSSGLGGVETQYF,TGTGCCAGCAGTTCGGGACTAGGAGGAGTAGAGACCCAGTACTTC
TRBJ1-2,TRBV28,once,.,CASSFLMGDYGYTF,TGTGCCAGCAGTTTCCTCATGGGTGACTATGGCTACACCTTC
TRBJ2-3,TRBV27,.,TRBD1,CASSYGGQGYDTQYF,TGTGCCAGCAGTTACGGGGGACAGGGGTATGATACGCAGTATTTT
TRBJ1-4,TRBV6-5,.,.,CASSYQKVGANEKLFF,TGTGCCAGCAGTTACCAAAAAGTCGGGGCTAATGAAAAACTGTTTTTT
TRBJ2-7,TRBV3-1/TRBV3-2,.,.,CASSQSYEQYF,TGTGCCAGCAGCCAATCCTACGAGCAGTACTTC
TRBJ2-6,TRBV3-1/TRBV3-2,.,.,CASSHRTEQGPLNVLTF,TGTGCCAGCAGCCACAGAACGGAACAGGGACCCCTTAACGTCCTGACTTTC
TRBJ1-6,TRBV7-8,.,TRBD1,CASTRTGLSYNSPLHF,TGTGCCAGCACCCGGACAGGTCTTTCCTATAATTCACCCCTCCACTTT
TRBJ1-4,TRBV3-1/TRBV3-2,.,.,CASSRRGPLNEKLFF,TGTGCCAGCAGCCGGCGGGGACCGCTTAATGAAAAACTGTTTTTT
TRBJ2-1,TRBV18,.,TRBD2,CASWVDSGHNEQFF,TGTGCCAGCTGGGTCGATAGCGGGCATAATGAGCAGTTCTTC
TRBJ2-5,TRBV7-2,.,TRBD2,CASSFPGTSPLGTQYF,TGTGCCAGCAGCTTCCCCGGGACTAGTCCTTTGGGGACCCAGTACTTC
TRBJ1-3,TRBV7-3,.,.,CASSKDGASGNTIYF,TGTGCCAGCAGTAAGGATGGAGCCTCTGGAAACACCATATATTTT